This T cell receptor beta chain was sequenced for a study of T-cell memory formation after mild COVID-19. Notes on the study in general: A second wave of clones peaked on day 37, and their SARS-CoV-2 specificity went unconfirmed.

5'RACE primed from the constant segment yielded TCR alpha and TCR beta cDNA libraries bearing sample barcodes and UMIs. TCRdb re-analysed the 5' RACE reads in MiXCR, keeping a single row per CDR3 protein. Found here are around 530,000 distinct CDR3 sequences, about a fifth of them singletons; the top ten hold about 8.2%. Notes on this clonotype: Its antigen is undetermined.

J gave up 2 bases and V 3 bases, and 5 bases lay outside the gene matches. The CDR3 length is 16 residues. Germline V gene sequence: CDR1 LNHNV, CDR2 YYDKDF (reference sequence). The sample was PBMCs or a T cell subset sorted from them (not recorded which). The sequence was obtained from an adult woman who had mild COVID-19 (a few samples of this study predate the infection). Cell type and time point are not known. The chain has TRBV15 and TRBJ2-1; 9 bases are shared with TRBD2. This CDR3 reads CATSRERGVTYNEQFF. The CDR3 DNA reads as TGTGCCACCAGCAGGGAGCGGGGGGTGACCTACAATGAGCAGTTCTTC. Full variable domain (remainder filled in from reference TRBV15 and TRBJ2-1): DAMVIQNPRYQVTQFGKPVTLSCSQTLNHNVMYWYQQKSSQAPKLLFHYYDKDFNNEADTPDNFQSRRPNTSFCFLDIRSPGLGDTAMYLCATSRERGVTYNEQFFGPGTRLTVL.